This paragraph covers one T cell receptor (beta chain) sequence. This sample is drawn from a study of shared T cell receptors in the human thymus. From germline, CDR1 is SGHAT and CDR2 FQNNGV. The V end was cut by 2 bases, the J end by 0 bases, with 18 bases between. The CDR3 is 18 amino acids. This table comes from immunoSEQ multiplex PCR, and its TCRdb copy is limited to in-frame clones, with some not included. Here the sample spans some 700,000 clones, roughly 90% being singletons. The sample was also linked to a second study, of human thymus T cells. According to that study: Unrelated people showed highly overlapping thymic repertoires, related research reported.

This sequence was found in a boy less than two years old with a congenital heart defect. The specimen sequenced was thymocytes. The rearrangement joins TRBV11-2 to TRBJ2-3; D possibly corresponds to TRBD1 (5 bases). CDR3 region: CASSLPARADNSTDTQYF. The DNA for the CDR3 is TGTGCCAGCAGCTTACCCGCCCGGGCGGACAATAGCACAGATACGCAGTATTTT. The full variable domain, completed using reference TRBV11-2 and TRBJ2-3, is EAGVAQSPRYKIIEKRQSVAFWCNPISGHATLYWYQQILGQGPKLLIQFQNNGVVDDSQLPKDRFSAERLKGVDSTLKIQPAKLEDSAVYLCASSLPARADNSTDTQYFGPGTRLTVL.